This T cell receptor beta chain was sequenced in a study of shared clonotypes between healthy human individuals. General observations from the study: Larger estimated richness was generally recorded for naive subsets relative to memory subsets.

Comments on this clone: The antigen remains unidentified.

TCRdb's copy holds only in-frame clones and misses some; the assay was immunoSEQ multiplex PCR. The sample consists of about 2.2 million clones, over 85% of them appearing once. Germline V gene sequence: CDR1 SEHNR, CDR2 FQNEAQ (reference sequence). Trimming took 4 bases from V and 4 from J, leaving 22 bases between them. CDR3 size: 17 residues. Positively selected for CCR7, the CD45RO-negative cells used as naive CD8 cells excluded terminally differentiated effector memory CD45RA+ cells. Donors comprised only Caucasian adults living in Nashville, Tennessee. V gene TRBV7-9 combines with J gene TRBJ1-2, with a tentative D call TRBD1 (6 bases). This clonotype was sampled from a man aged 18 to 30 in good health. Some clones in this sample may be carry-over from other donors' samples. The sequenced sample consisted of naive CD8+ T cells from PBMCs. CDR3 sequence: CASSSNNGGTDVYGYTF. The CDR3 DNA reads TGTGCCAGCAGCTCCAACAATGGGGGCACCGACGTCTATGGCTACACCTTC.